Listed below are T cell receptor beta chains from one sample, sequenced in a study of human T cells and chemical hapten exposure. TCRdb passed the RACE reads through MiXCR, listing each CDR3 protein once. The sample has about 260,000 distinct CDR3 sequences, 8.6% seen once. The source was whole blood, collected in connection with sensitization to the hapten diphenylcyclopropenone (DPC). These receptor sequences come from a woman aged 40 to 55 with alopecia areata. Some clones in this sample may be carry-over from other donors' samples. Both conserved end residues are part of each CDR3. Fields, in order: D gene, J gene, clone size, CDR3 length, V gene, CDR3 DNA, CDR3 protein. A D gene is named only where the DNA matches it firmly. Clone size is given for some rows only: seen once, a few or many times, or a class if the clone is expanded.

D gene: NA
J gene: TRBJ1-1
clone size: many
CDR3 length: 14
V gene: TRBV9
CDR3 DNA: TGTGCCAGCAGCGTAGAGCCGGTTGACACTGAAGCTTTCTTT
CDR3 protein: CASSVEPVDTEAFF

D gene: TRBD1
J gene: TRBJ2-7
clone size: NA
CDR3 length: 13
V gene: TRBV28
CDR3 DNA: TGTGCCAGCATCCGACAGGGCGCCTACGAGCAGTACTTC
CDR3 protein: CASIRQGAYEQYF

D gene: TRBD2
J gene: TRBJ2-2
clone size: few
CDR3 length: 16
V gene: TRBV4-1
CDR3 DNA: TGCGCCAGCAGCCAATTTAGCGGGTCGAACACCGGGGAGCTGTTTTTT
CDR3 protein: CASSQFSGSNTGELFF

D gene: TRBD2
J gene: TRBJ2-1
clone size: few
CDR3 length: 15
V gene: TRBV11-2
CDR3 DNA: TGTGCCAGCAGCTTAGATTCCCGACTAGCCGATGAGCAGTTCTTC
CDR3 protein: CASSLDSRLADEQFF

D gene: NA
J gene: TRBJ2-1
clone size: NA
CDR3 length: 15
V gene: TRBV28
CDR3 DNA: TGTGCCAGCGAAACCCCAGGGGCGAGTTACAATGAGCAGTTCTTC
CDR3 protein: CASETPGASYNEQFF

D gene: NA
J gene: TRBJ2-7
clone size: NA
CDR3 length: 14
V gene: TRBV3-1
CDR3 DNA: TGTGCCAGCAGCCAAGCCTCCGGCTCCTACGAGCAGTACTTC
CDR3 protein: CASSQASGSYEQYF

D gene: NA
J gene: TRBJ2-5
clone size: NA
CDR3 length: 14
V gene: TRBV7-2
CDR3 DNA: TGTGCCAGCAGCTTAGCTATGCACCCAGAGACCCAGTACTTC
CDR3 protein: CASSLAMHPETQYF

D gene: NA
J gene: TRBJ2-5
clone size: few
CDR3 length: 14
V gene: TRBV7-2
CDR3 DNA: TGTGCCAGCAGCTTATCCGGGGATAAAGAGACCCAGTACTTC
CDR3 protein: CASSLSGDKETQYF

D gene: TRBD2
J gene: TRBJ2-5
clone size: many
CDR3 length: 13
V gene: TRBV7-2
CDR3 DNA: TGTGCCAGCAGCTTCCTAGCGGAAGAGACCCAGTACTTC
CDR3 protein: CASSFLAEETQYF

D gene: NA
J gene: TRBJ2-1
clone size: NA
CDR3 length: 14
V gene: TRBV12-3/TRBV12-4
CDR3 DNA: TGTGCCAGCAGCCAGATGGGTGGGCTGTCAGAGCAGTTCTTC
CDR3 protein: CASSQMGGLSEQFF

D gene: NA
J gene: TRBJ1-1
clone size: many
CDR3 length: 14
V gene: TRBV27
CDR3 DNA: TGTGCCAGCATCTTGAGCAGGAACCATCCTGAAGCTTTCTTT
CDR3 protein: CASILSRNHPEAFF

D gene: NA
J gene: TRBJ1-2
clone size: many
CDR3 length: 11
V gene: TRBV2
CDR3 DNA: TGTGCCAGCAGTGAAGGTGGACACGTACCCTTC
CDR3 protein: CASSEGGHVPF

D gene: NA
J gene: TRBJ2-3
clone size: few
CDR3 length: 15
V gene: TRBV4-1
CDR3 DNA: TGCGCCAGCAGCCACCGGGAGCGGAACACAGATACGCAGTATTTT
CDR3 protein: CASSHRERNTDTQYF

D gene: NA
J gene: TRBJ2-5
clone size: few
CDR3 length: 14
V gene: TRBV12-3/TRBV12-4
CDR3 DNA: TGTGCCAGCACCCCGGGGGCAGACCAAGAGACCCAGTACTTC
CDR3 protein: CASTPGADQETQYF

D gene: NA
J gene: TRBJ2-1
clone size: NA
CDR3 length: 14
V gene: TRBV11-1
CDR3 DNA: TGTGCCAGCAGCGCCGACCTAGCGTCGGACGAGCAGTTCTTC
CDR3 protein: CASSADLASDEQFF

D gene: NA
J gene: TRBJ2-2
clone size: many
CDR3 length: 17
V gene: TRBV4-1
CDR3 DNA: TGCGCCAGCAGCCAAGATGCGCAGGGAATCGGAACCGGGGAGCTGTTTTTT
CDR3 protein: CASSQDAQGIGTGELFF

D gene: NA
J gene: TRBJ2-3
clone size: few
CDR3 length: 13
V gene: TRBV2
CDR3 DNA: TGTGCCAGCAGTGCCGAAGGTGTAGATACGCAGTATTTT
CDR3 protein: CASSAEGVDTQYF

D gene: NA
J gene: TRBJ1-4
clone size: few
CDR3 length: 14
V gene: TRBV7-2
CDR3 DNA: TGTGCCAGCACCCCGACAGGCACTAATGAAAAACTGTTTTTT
CDR3 protein: CASTPTGTNEKLFF

D gene: TRBD1
J gene: TRBJ2-2
clone size: many
CDR3 length: 15
V gene: TRBV5-6
CDR3 DNA: TGTGCCAGCAGCCTAGGACAGGTGGTAGCCGGGGAGCTGTTTTTT
CDR3 protein: CASSLGQVVAGELFF

D gene: NA
J gene: TRBJ1-1
clone size: few
CDR3 length: 13
V gene: TRBV11-2
CDR3 DNA: TGTGCCAGCAGCTTAGATAGAAGTGCTGAAGCTTTCTTT
CDR3 protein: CASSLDRSAEAFF

D gene: NA
J gene: TRBJ2-3
clone size: few
CDR3 length: 17
V gene: TRBV3-2
CDR3 DNA: TGTGCCAGCAGCCAACGACTAGCGGGAGGGCCGTCAGATACGCAGTATTTT
CDR3 protein: CASSQRLAGGPSDTQYF

D gene: TRBD1
J gene: TRBJ1-1
clone size: many
CDR3 length: 14
V gene: TRBV27
CDR3 DNA: TGTGCCAGCAGTACCGGGACAGGGGGGACCGAAGCTTTCTTT
CDR3 protein: CASSTGTGGTEAFF

D gene: NA
J gene: TRBJ2-1
clone size: NA
CDR3 length: 14
V gene: TRBV24-1
CDR3 DNA: TGTGCCACCAGTGACAGCGTTGCCTACAATGAGCAGTTCTTC
CDR3 protein: CATSDSVAYNEQFF

D gene: TRBD1
J gene: TRBJ1-5
clone size: NA
CDR3 length: 15
V gene: TRBV20-1
CDR3 DNA: TGCAGTGCTAGAGTCGGACAGGTTAGCAATCAGCCCCAGCATTTT
CDR3 protein: CSARVGQVSNQPQHF

D gene: NA
J gene: TRBJ2-7
clone size: many
CDR3 length: 14
V gene: TRBV4-3
CDR3 DNA: TGCGCCAGCAGCCAAGCCCCGAGCTCCTACGAGCAGTACTTC
CDR3 protein: CASSQAPSSYEQYF

D gene: NA
J gene: TRBJ2-6
clone size: many
CDR3 length: 14
V gene: TRBV29-1
CDR3 DNA: TGCAGCGTTGTATCAGGGGCTGGGGCCAACGTCCTGACTTTC
CDR3 protein: CSVVSGAGANVLTF

D gene: NA
J gene: TRBJ1-1
clone size: NA
CDR3 length: 13
V gene: TRBV6-5
CDR3 DNA: TGTGCCAGCACCCGGAGCATCAACACTGAAGCTTTCTTT
CDR3 protein: CASTRSINTEAFF

D gene: NA
J gene: TRBJ2-5
clone size: NA
CDR3 length: 13
V gene: TRBV27
CDR3 DNA: TGTGCCAGCAGGAGGGGCCGACAAGAGACCCAGTACTTC
CDR3 protein: CASRRGRQETQYF

D gene: NA
J gene: TRBJ2-3
clone size: many
CDR3 length: 16
V gene: TRBV4-1
CDR3 DNA: TGCGCCAGCAGCCAAGGGGGTGCAGGGCGGACAGATACGCAGTATTTT
CDR3 protein: CASSQGGAGRTDTQYF

D gene: NA
J gene: TRBJ1-4
clone size: few
CDR3 length: 16
V gene: TRBV28
CDR3 DNA: TGTGCCAGCAGTTTACCCCCGGACCGCGTGGTAGAAAAACTGTTTTTT
CDR3 protein: CASSLPPDRVVEKLFF

D gene: NA
J gene: TRBJ2-7
clone size: NA
CDR3 length: 12
V gene: TRBV6-1
CDR3 DNA: TGTGCCAGCGGTCAGGGAGGCTACGAGCAGTACTTC
CDR3 protein: CASGQGGYEQYF

D gene: NA
J gene: TRBJ1-2
clone size: many
CDR3 length: 12
V gene: TRBV29-1
CDR3 DNA: TGCAGCGCACGTCCGGGGAGCGGTGGCTACACCTTC
CDR3 protein: CSARPGSGGYTF

D gene: TRBD2
J gene: TRBJ2-2
clone size: few
CDR3 length: 16
V gene: TRBV3-1
CDR3 DNA: TGTGCCAGCAGCTGGGATGGAGGGAGGGACACCGGGGAGCTGTTTTTT
CDR3 protein: CASSWDGGRDTGELFF

D gene: TRBD1
J gene: TRBJ1-2
clone size: few
CDR3 length: 15
V gene: TRBV12-3/TRBV12-4
CDR3 DNA: TGTGCCAGCAGTCCTCAGGGAGACAGGGCCTATGGCTACACCTTC
CDR3 protein: CASSPQGDRAYGYTF

D gene: NA
J gene: TRBJ1-1
clone size: many
CDR3 length: 13
V gene: TRBV20-1
CDR3 DNA: TGCAGTGCTAGATTGAACAGGGCGTATGAAGCTTTCTTT
CDR3 protein: CSARLNRAYEAFF

D gene: TRBD1
J gene: TRBJ1-6
clone size: few
CDR3 length: 14
V gene: TRBV3-1
CDR3 DNA: TGTGCCAGCAGCCTTACAGGGGATGGGTCACCCCTCCACTTT
CDR3 protein: CASSLTGDGSPLHF

D gene: NA
J gene: TRBJ2-2
clone size: many
CDR3 length: 15
V gene: TRBV4-1
CDR3 DNA: TGCGCCAGCAGCCAAAGTAGGATTAACACCGGGGAGCTGTTTTTT
CDR3 protein: CASSQSRINTGELFF

D gene: NA
J gene: TRBJ2-2
clone size: few
CDR3 length: 15
V gene: TRBV14
CDR3 DNA: TGTGCCAGCAGCCAATTTCGCACCCACACCGGGGAGCTGTTTTTT
CDR3 protein: CASSQFRTHTGELFF

D gene: NA
J gene: TRBJ2-7
clone size: few
CDR3 length: 13
V gene: TRBV7-6
CDR3 DNA: TGTGCCAGCAGCCCGACTACGATCTACGAGCAGTACTTC
CDR3 protein: CASSPTTIYEQYF